Each of the 24 T cell receptor beta chains below was sequenced from the same sample in a study of tumor and adjacent non-tumor tissue in lung cancer. The template was RNA from unsorted bulk tissue. This non-tumor lung sample came from over 3 cm beyond the tumor edge. Three rounds of nested PCR, following a modified ARM-PCR protocol, produced the TCRbeta library. TCRdb reprocessed the multiplex PCR reads via MiXCR and lists one record per CDR3 protein. The table records about 67,000 distinct CDR3 sequences, 75% to 85% of them present only once. The source material was distant non-tumor lung tissue. These receptors were collected from a man aged 55 to 70 with non-small cell lung cancer.

A note on this clonotype: The junction does not match germline at one end; this may be a read error. The gene calls are TRBV11-3 and TRBJ2-1, with D maybe TRBD2 (6 bases). This CDR3 region has 15 residues. CDR1 is SGHNT and CDR2 is YENEEA in the germline V gene. DNA for the CDR3: TGTGCCAGCATCCAGGAAGCGGGTGGTGGCAATGAGCAGCTCTTC. Protein product: CASIQEAGGGNEQLF.

A note on this clonotype: No conserved phenylalanine or tryptophan is present at the end of the CDR3, so a read error is the likely explanation. The rearrangement joins TRBV6-5 to TRBJ2-7; tentative D call: TRBD2 (6 bases). V lost 3 bases to trimming and J lost 0 bases, with 12 bases between them. This CDR3 region has 15 residues. From germline, CDR1 is MNHEY and CDR2 SVGAGI. CDR3 sequence: CASSYLVGGSYEQYI. The CDR3 nucleotides read TGTGCCAGCAGTTATTTAGTGGGGGGCTCCTACGAGCAGTACATC.

V usage is TRBV21-1 and J usage is TRBJ2-7; the listed D gene, TRBD1, was not tested against the DNA. TRBV21-1 is a pseudogene locus. This CDR3 comprises 18 residues. This CDR3 reads CASSKDQPGQGVSYEQCF. Here the CDR3 DNA reads TGTGCCAGCAGCAAAGACCAACCGGGACAGGGGGTTTCCTACGAGCAGTGCTTC.

Concerning this clonotype itself: One end of the junction does not line up with germline, which may come from a read error. The chain carries TRBV6-5 and TRBJ2-3; 11 nucleotides agree with TRBD2. From germline, CDR1 is MNHEY and CDR2 SVGAGI. The CDR3 spans 14 residues. The CDR3 nucleotides read TGTGGCAGATTGACTAGCGGGACAGCAGATACACAGTATTTT. This sequence encodes CGRLTSGTADTQYF.

As concerns this clonotype: One base away lies a much larger clone, so this may be a sequencing read error. The rearrangement uses TRBV5-1 and TRBJ2-3, with 7 bases aligning to TRBD2. CDR3 length: 15 amino acids. Germline CDR1 is SGHRS and CDR2 is YFSETQ. CDR3 protein: CASSLDGRSSDMQYF. The CDR3 bases are TGCGCCAGCAGCTTGGACGGGAGGAGTTCAGATATGCAGTATTTT. Looking up the rest from reference TRBV5-1 and TRBJ2-3 gives the full variable domain: KAGVTQTPRYLIKTRGQQVTLSCSPISGHRSVSWYQQTPGQGLQFLFEYFSETQRNKGNFPGRFSGRQFSNSRSEMNVSTLELGDSALYLCASSLDGRSSDMQYFGPGTRLTVL.

The chain joins TRBV28 to TRBJ2-1; D is possibly TRBD1 (5 bases). The CDR3 consists of 14 residues. Germline V gives CDR1 MDHEN, CDR2 SYDVKM. The V gene lost 11 bases and the J gene lost 4 bases, with 18 bases spanning the gap. The CDR3 DNA is TGTGCCTCCCAGGGAATGACAAGTTACAATGAGCAGTTCTTC. Amino acids: CASQGMTSYNEQFF.

This clonotype was seen ten or more times. A read error may be the cause here, since a much bigger clone is one base away. The chain recombines TRBV6-5 with TRBJ2-3, with a possible D match to TRBD1 (5 bases). Germline V lookup: CDR1 MNHEY, CDR2 SVGAGI. CDR3 length: 11 amino acids. In DNA, the CDR3 is TGTGCCAGCAGTGGGGCAGATATGCAGTATTTT. Residues: CASSGADMQYF.

Note on this clonotype: This may arise from a read error, as a much more abundant clone is one base away. The chain couples TRBV5-1 to TRBJ2-5; D gene unclear. The CDR3 runs 13 residues. CDR1 and CDR2 from the germline V gene are SGHRS and YFSETQ. CDR3 sequence reads: CTSSFGLKETQYF. The CDR3 nucleotides are TGCACCAGCAGCTTCGGATTAAAAGAGACCCAGTACTTC.

The chain recombines TRBV20-1 with TRBJ2-6, with 15 bases matching TRBD2. Trimming at V came to 5 bases and at J to 0 bases, leaving 2 bases not matched to a gene. Germline assignment: CDR1 DFQATT and CDR2 SNEGSKA (reference sequence). The CDR3 spans 17 residues. CDR3 DNA sequence: TGCAGTGCTGAGGGACTAGCGGGAGGCTCTGGGGCCAACGTCCTGACTTTC. Translating it yields CSAEGLAGGSGANVLTF.

Points on this clonotype: At one boundary the junction diverges from the germline segment, which might be a read error. The chain's CDR3 is CASSRIDALNQSQHF. The CDR3 nucleotides are TGTGCCAGCAGCCGAATCGACGCCTTAAATCAGTCCCAGCACTTT. This sequence joins TRBV16 and TRBJ1-5; no clear D. The CDR3 length is 15 residues. Germline V lookup: CDR1 KGHSY, CDR2 FQNENV.

Concerning this clonotype: Without the conserved terminal phenylalanine or tryptophan, this CDR3 likely stems from a read error. The chain has TRBV6-1 and TRBJ2-7; possibly TRBD1 for D (6 bases). CDR3 length: 12 residues. V lost 6 bases and J lost 3, with 9 bases in between. Germline CDR1 reads MNHNS; CDR2 reads SASEGT. The CDR3 region has the DNA TGTGCCAGCAGCGGGGACAACTACGAGCAGTACCTC. Translating gives CASSGDNYEQYL.

In regard to this clonotype: The junction does not match germline at one end; this may be a read error. The chain combines TRBV11-1 with TRBJ2-2, with 8 bases fitting TRBD2. The CDR3 consists of 14 residues. Germline V lookup: CDR1 SGHAT, CDR2 FQDESV (reference sequence). The CDR3 loop reads CASGYTSGTGKLFF. DNA of the CDR3: TGTGCCAGTGGCTATACTAGCGGCACCGGGAAGCTGTTTTTT.

To note about this clonotype: A much larger clone differs from this one at a single base, so this may be a read error. The CDR3 DNA sequence: TGCAGTGCTAGTGGGGCGGGAACGTGCGATCAGCCCCAGCATTTT. It codes for CSASGAGTCDQPQHF. The chain employs TRBV20-1 and TRBJ1-5; the D gene is possibly TRBD1 (5 bases). The germline gives CDR1 DFQATT, CDR2 SNEGSKA (reference sequence). V lost 3 bases to trimming and J lost 5 bases, with 17 bases between them. This CDR3 region has 15 residues.

On this clonotype: An end of the junction differs from the germline gene, which may be a read error. CDR3 in amino acids: CSVVTGAYEQYF. The CDR3 DNA reads TGCAGCGTTGTGACAGGGGCCTACGAGCAATACTTC. The V gene is TRBV29-1, the J gene TRBJ2-7, with 8 nucleotides matching TRBD1. Germline V gene sequence: CDR1 SQVTM, CDR2 ANQGSEA. The CDR3 totals 12 residues.

Of note for this clonotype: A junction end diverges from the germline sequence, so it may reflect a read error. The chain carries TRBV6-5 and TRBJ2-2, with 10 bases aligning to TRBD2. Germline V lookup: CDR1 MNHEY, CDR2 SVGAGI. The length of the CDR3 is 15 residues. The DNA for the CDR3 is TGTGCCAGCATCACACTAGCGGGAAACATCGGGGAGCTGTTTTTT. It codes for CASITLAGNIGELFF.

The V call is TRBV6-5, the J call TRBJ2-6, with 10 bases aligning to TRBD1. Germline CDR1 MNHEY, CDR2 SVGAGI. The junction had 14 bases not matched to a gene; V was cut back by 2 bases and J by 4 bases. The CDR3 is 20 amino acids. CDR3 bases: TGTGCCAGCAGTTACCACCTAAGGACAGGGGGTGCGTTGGGGGCCAACGTCCTGACTTTC. Its protein product is CASSYHLRTGGALGANVLTF.

Worth noting for this clonotype: Germline is not matched at one junction end, which may reflect a read error. The V and J genes are TRBV5-8 and TRBJ1-5; 7 nucleotides align to TRBD1. CDR3 size: 20 residues. The germline V gene has CDR1 SGHTS and CDR2 YDEGEE. This CDR3 reads CTSSSDRVVVGVNSNQPQHF. CDR3 nucleotides: TGTACCAGCAGCTCTGACAGGGTTGTTGTCGGAGTCAATAGCAATCAGCCCCAGCATTTT. Together with reference TRBV5-8 and TRBJ1-5, the CDR3 gives the full variable domain: EAGVTQSPTHLIKTRGQQATLRCSPISGHTSVYWYQQALGLGLQFLLWYDEGEERNRGNFPPRFSGRQFPNYSSELNVNALELEDSALYLCTSSSDRVVVGVNSNQPQHFGDGTRLSIL.

Remarks on this clonotype: A much larger clone sits a single nucleotide away, making a read error possible. The chain is built from TRBV28 and TRBJ2-7, with TRBD2 identical over 10 bases. Germline V gene lookup returns CDR1 MDHEN and CDR2 SYDVKM. The CDR3 is 15 amino acids. CDR3 DNA: TGTGCCAGCTGTTTCCTAGCGGGAGTAGTGTACGAGCAGTACTTC. Its translation is CASCFLAGVVYEQYF.

As regards this clonotype: As the CDR3 is not closed by the conserved phenylalanine or tryptophan, this likely results from a read error. The rearrangement uses TRBV5-6 and TRBJ1-6, with D possibly matching TRBD1 (6 bases). This CDR3 spans 15 amino acids. CDR1 and CDR2 from the germline V gene are SGHDT and YYEEEE. Trimming removed 8 bases at V and 13 bases at J, with 25 bases between. The CDR3 nucleotides read TGTGCCAGGACCAAGAGGCAGGGGAATGGAGCGCCCCTCCACTAT. Protein: CARTKRQGNGAPLHY.

As concerns this clonotype: With a much larger clone just one base away, this may be a read error. The chain has TRBV20-1 and TRBJ2-7; TRBD2 agrees at 11 bases. The CDR3 sequence is 14 residues long. V dropped 7 bases and J dropped 5; count of bases not matched to a gene: 10. CDR1 DFQATT and CDR2 SNEGSKA come from the germline V gene (reference sequence). The CDR3 coding sequence is TGCAGTGTTAAAAAACTAGCGGGAGAAAACGAGCAGTACTTC. Its protein product is CSVKKLAGENEQYF.

Points on this clonotype: A junction boundary mismatches the germline segment, possibly from a read error. The rearrangement joins TRBV5-1 to TRBJ2-1; perhaps TRBD1 as D (7 bases). This CDR3 comprises 16 residues. Germline V gene sequence: CDR1 SGHRS, CDR2 YFSETQ. CDR3 sequence reads: CPSSLEGTQGSDEHFF. The CDR3 region has the DNA TGCCCCAGCAGCTTGGAGGGGACACAGGGGAGCGATGAGCACTTCTTC. Together with reference TRBV5-1 and TRBJ2-1, the CDR3 gives the full variable domain: KAGVTQTPRYLIKTRGQQVTLSCSPISGHRSVSWYQQTPGQGLQFLFEYFSETQRNKGNFPGRFSGRQFSNSRSEMNVSTLELGDSALYLCPSSLEGTQGSDEHFFGPGTRLTVL.

The chain links TRBV7-9 to TRBJ1-4, with a weak D call TRBD1 (5 bases). Germline CDR1 and CDR2: SEHNR and FQNEAQ (reference sequence). V lost 1 base and J lost 4, with 16 bases in between. This CDR3 has 17 residues. In DNA form, the CDR3 reads TGTGCCAGCAGCTTAGACGGGGGGTTCCTAATTAATGAAAAACTGTTTTTT. Translated: CASSLDGGFLINEKLFF. Filled out from reference TRBV7-9 and TRBJ1-4, the complete variable domain reads DTGVSQNPRHKITKRGQNVTFRCDPISEHNRLYWYRQTLGQGPEFLTYFQNEAQLEKSRLLSDRFSAERPKGSFSTLEIQRTEQGDSAMYLCASSLDGGFLINEKLFFGSGTQLSVL.

Turning to this clonotype: A much larger clone is a single base away; this may be a read error. This sequence joins TRBV28 and TRBJ2-5; the match to TRBD1 covers 7 bases. CDR3 size: 17 residues. Germline lookup yields CDR1 MDHEN and CDR2 SYDVKM. In DNA, the CDR3 is TGTGCCAGCAGCTCGACACAGGGGAGAGCCAATTGGGAGACCCAGCACTTC. It codes for CASSSTQGRANWETQHF.

This clonotype was counted only a few times. The germline gene is not matched at one end of the junction; a read error may be the cause. The chain employs TRBV29-1 and TRBJ1-1; 7 nucleotides line up with TRBD1. There are 15 residues in the CDR3. The germline V gene encodes CDR1 SQVTM and CDR2 ANQGSEA. CDR3 sequence (DNA): TGCAGTGTTGAGGGGGCACGGGGGTTGGGCACTGAAGCTTTCTTT. As protein: CSVEGARGLGTEAFF.